This T cell receptor (beta chain) was observed in a study of Ad26.COV2.S vaccination and SARS-CoV-2 variants. Study-level information: Intramuscularly, Ad26.COV2.S was given either once or twice, 56 days apart. General study findings and limits: Non-spike TCR breadth was similar in vaccine and placebo recipients.

Libraries were prepared by immunoSEQ multiplex PCR; TCRdb keeps only in-frame clonotypes and omits some of them. The top ten hold roughly 1.7% of the sample, which has about 410,000 clones, over 80% seen once. This sample's treatment: approximately 18 received Ad26.COV2.S at low or high dose, single or two shots; a few received placebo; per-sample allocation not given. The samples were gathered on day 63 after the first injection of vaccine or placebo. With V trimmed by 1 base and J by 3 bases, 10 bases remained unmatched. This CDR3 spans 17 amino acids. Germline V CDR1 and CDR2: SQVTM, ANQGSEA. Only one count was recorded for this clone. Antigen specificity is unknown.

The sequence came from a person aged 18 to 65 who received the Ad26.COV2.S COVID-19 vaccine or a placebo. The chain joins TRBV29-1 to TRBJ2-1; 9 nucleotides match TRBD1. This specimen consisted of peripheral blood, obtained in a trial of Ad26.COV2.S vaccine versus placebo. DNA for the CDR3: TGCAGCGTTGAAGGGGGACAGGGCGAACTGCGCTACAATGAGCAGTTCTTC. Protein sequence: CSVEGGQGELRYNEQFF.